One sample yielded the 21 T cell receptor beta chains listed below, sequenced in a study of blood T cell repertoires in COVID-19. Method: immunoSEQ multiplex PCR; TCRdb's copy keeps in-frame clones and lacks some. The sample records over 55,000 clones, roughly 84% being singletons. Sequencing input: peripheral blood. The origin of the receptors is a man in his forties or fifties with COVID-19, enrolled during active disease.

This chain links TRBV6-5 with TRBJ2-5; 8 bases fit TRBD1. Germline V gives CDR1 MNHEY, CDR2 SVGAGI. J was trimmed by 4 bases and V by 6 bases; bases with no gene match: 10. This CDR3 spans 15 amino acids. The CDR3 coding sequence is TGTGCCAGCAGAAGGGACAGGCACACAGGAGAGACCCAGTACTTC. Amino acid sequence: CASRRDRHTGETQYF.

CDR3 nucleotides: TGTGCCAGCAGCTCAGTATTCAGGGCACAGCCCCAGCATTTT. It codes for CASSSVFRAQPQHF. This chain uses TRBV5-5 with TRBJ1-5; a weak D match, TRBD1 (5 bases). CDR1 and CDR2 (germline): SGHKS, YYEKEE (reference sequence). This CDR3 has 14 residues. V lost 3 bases and J 7 bases, leaving 14 bases between the germline ends.

This clone was detected once. The chain joins TRBV5-1 to TRBJ2-1, with 8 bases matching TRBD2. Trimming at V came to 2 bases and at J to 6 bases, leaving 7 bases not matched to a gene. The CDR3 extends over 15 amino acids. Germline values: CDR1 SGHRS, CDR2 YFSETQ. CDR3 nucleotides: TGCGCCAGCAGCTTAGGAGCGGGAGAACGCAATGAGCAGTTCTTC. Amino acids: CASSLGAGERNEQFF.

The chain has TRBV28 and TRBJ1-1; D is undetermined. The CDR3 is made up of 14 amino acids. CDR1 and CDR2 (germline): MDHEN, SYDVKM. The V gene lost 2 bases and the J gene lost 4 bases, with 11 bases spanning the gap. CDR3 nucleotides: TGTGCCAGCAGTTTACGGGTCGAGGTCACTGAAGCTTTCTTT. It specifies CASSLRVEVTEAFF.

CDR3 amino acids: CSVEVREGPNTQYF. The CDR3, as DNA: TGCAGCGTTGAGGTGCGGGAGGGTCCAAATACGCAGTATTTT. The chain uses TRBV29-1 and TRBJ2-3; 9 nucleotides match TRBD2. This CDR3 region has 14 residues. The J segment lost 7 bases and the V segment lost 3 bases, leaving 8 bases of the junction unmatched. The germline V gene has CDR1 SQVTM and CDR2 ANQGSEA.

The V and J genes are TRBV6-1 and TRBJ2-7; D not resolved. V gave up 6 bases and J gave up 6 bases, with 9 bases separating them. The CDR3 length is 11 residues. CDR1 and CDR2 from the germline V gene are MNHNS and SASEGT. The CDR3 spells CASSLRSEQYF. Here the CDR3 DNA reads TGTGCCAGCAGCCTACGGTCCGAGCAGTACTTC.

This clone has just one count. DNA for the CDR3: TGCGCCAGCAGCCCCCTCGGCACGGGGTTGAACACTGAAGCTTTCTTT. Its protein is CASSPLGTGLNTEAFF. The chain links TRBV4-1 to TRBJ1-1; D not resolved. CDR3 length: 16 residues. V lost 4 bases and J lost 0, with 15 bases in between. Per germline, CDR1 MGHRA and CDR2 YSYEKL.

This clone was picked up a small number of times. The rearrangement uses TRBV28 and TRBJ2-3, with TRBD1 matching 9 bases. The CDR3 loop spans 17 amino acids. Trimming cost V 5 bases and J 3 bases; bases outside gene matches: 12. CDR1 is MDHEN and CDR2 is SYDVKM in the germline V gene. The CDR3 is CASSPHGTGSFTDTQYF. The CDR3 nucleotides read TGTGCCAGCAGTCCCCACGGGACAGGGTCCTTTACAGATACGCAGTATTTT. The entire variable domain, with the rest obtained from reference TRBV28 and TRBJ2-3, is as follows: DVKVTQSSRYLVKRTGEKVFLECVQDMDHENMFWYRQDPGLGLRLIYFSYDVKMKEKGDIPEGYSVSREKKERFSLILESASTNQTSMYLCASSPHGTGSFTDTQYFGPGTRLTVL.

The V and J genes are TRBV7-2 and TRBJ2-7, with 7 bases lining up with TRBD2. The trim removed 5 bases at V and 2 bases at J, leaving 6 bases unmatched. Germline CDR1 is SGHTA and CDR2 is FQGNSA. This CDR3 has 14 amino acids. DNA for the CDR3: TGTGCCAGCAGCCACGCAGGGACTACCTACGAGCAGTACTTC. The encoded protein is CASSHAGTTYEQYF.

The chain carries TRBV7-8 and TRBJ2-6, with TRBD2 as a possible D gene (7 bases). V was trimmed by 7 bases and J by 2 bases, leaving 15 bases between them. Germline V gene sequence: CDR1 SGHVS, CDR2 FQNEAQ. The CDR3 has 16 amino acids. The CDR3 is CASTLRGATGANVLTF. The CDR3 DNA reads TGTGCCAGCACTCTACGGGGGGCGACTGGGGCCAACGTCCTGACTTTC.

This chain connects TRBV29-1 to TRBJ2-7, with TRBD1 as a possible D gene (6 bases). The V gene lost 1 base and the J gene lost 6 bases, with 19 bases spanning the gap. This CDR3 has 15 amino acids. In germline, CDR1 is SQVTM, CDR2 ANQGSEA. For the CDR3, the DNA is TGCAGCGTTGAAGTAGTGAACAGGGTTGTCTCCGAGCAGTACTTC. This gives the protein CSVEVVNRVVSEQYF.

V is TRBV24-1 and J is TRBJ2-1; TRBD1 matches at 9 bases. Germline V gene lookup returns CDR1 KGHDR and CDR2 SFDVKD. The junction had 11 bases not matched to a gene; V was cut back by 9 bases and J by 9 bases. The CDR3 has 14 amino acids. The CDR3 is CATARTGERGEQFF. The CDR3 DNA reads as TGTGCCACCGCTAGGACAGGGGAGAGGGGTGAGCAGTTCTTC.

Only a few counts were recorded for this clone. The rearrangement uses TRBV3-1 (or the pseudogene TRBV3-2) and TRBJ2-5, with a tentative D call TRBD2 (5 bases). CDR1 and CDR2 from the germline V gene are LGHDT and YNNKEL (reference sequence). The CDR3 consists of 16 residues. V was trimmed by 1 base and J by 9 bases, leaving 21 bases between them. CDR3 bases: TGTGCCAGCAGCCAAGGATCTGAGATAGCGACCAGGTCCCAGTACTTC. This translates into CASSQGSEIATRSQYF.

Worth noting for this clone: Other DNA sequences from this sample encode an identical CDR3 as well. The rearrangement links TRBV7-9 to TRBJ1-6; 9 nucleotides line up with TRBD1. The CDR3 extends over 14 amino acids. Per the germline V gene, CDR1 is SEHNR and CDR2 is FQNEAQ (reference sequence). V was clipped by 3 bases and J by 8 bases; unmatched bases: 2. DNA of the CDR3: TGTGCCAGCAGCTTGACAGGGGGAGATTCACCCCTCCACTTT. It yields the protein CASSLTGGDSPLHF.

This rearrangement joins TRBV28 to TRBJ1-6, with D possibly matching TRBD1 (5 bases). Germline CDR1 is MDHEN and CDR2 is SYDVKM. With 6 bases removed from V and 3 bases from J, the gap between germline ends came to 15 bases. This CDR3 is built from 16 residues. CDR3 loop: CASSERDSLYNSPLHF. DNA of the CDR3: TGTGCCAGCAGCGAGAGAGACAGTCTCTATAATTCACCCCTCCACTTT.

The sample holds one count of this clone. The gene calls are TRBV27 and TRBJ1-1; D not resolved. This CDR3 has 14 residues. V was clipped by 4 bases and J by 4 bases, with 13 bases between them. Per the germline V gene, CDR1 is MNHEY and CDR2 is SMNVEV (reference sequence). The chain's CDR3 is CASSWSRGSTEAFF. CDR3 nucleotide sequence: TGTGCCAGCAGTTGGAGTCGGGGTAGCACTGAAGCTTTCTTT.

The V gene is TRBV14, the J gene TRBJ2-4, with 11 bases that match TRBD2. There are 15 residues in the CDR3. The germline gives CDR1 SGHDN, CDR2 FVKESK. The ends lost 4 bases at V and 5 bases at J; junction bases unmatched: 4. CDR3 sequence: CASSRTTSGENIQYF. CDR3 bases: TGTGCCAGCAGCCGCACGACTAGCGGGGAAAACATTCAGTACTTC.

The chain employs TRBV2 and TRBJ1-5, with 7 bases aligning to TRBD1. The CDR3 consists of 15 residues. The V and J ends lost 8 bases and 1 base, in that order; junction bases with no gene match: 8. Germline V gene lookup returns CDR1 SNHLY and CDR2 FYNNEI. The DNA for the CDR3 is TGTGCCAGCTGTCAGGGGGGAGGCAGCAATCAGCCCCAGCATTTT. Translation gives CASCQGGGSNQPQHF.

The chain is built from TRBV19 and TRBJ2-7; D is undetermined. The CDR3 loop spans 11 amino acids. Germline CDR1 is LNHDA and CDR2 is SQIVND (reference sequence). V dropped 6 bases and J dropped 5 bases, with 8 bases sitting between them. The CDR3 sequence is CASRGYHEQYF. The CDR3 DNA sequence: TGTGCCAGTAGGGGCTACCACGAGCAGTACTTC.

V is TRBV29-1 and J is TRBJ2-7; 8 bases map to TRBD2. With V trimmed by 7 bases and J by 7 bases, 12 bases remained unmatched. Germline V gives CDR1 SQVTM, CDR2 ANQGSEA. This CDR3 is built from 13 residues. CDR3 nucleotide sequence: TGCAGCGCCTCCTCCGGGACTAGAAGTGAGCAGTACTTC. As protein: CSASSGTRSEQYF.

The rearrangement links TRBV14 to TRBJ2-7; D is undetermined. V dropped 1 base and J dropped 3 bases, with 4 bases sitting between them. Germline CDR1 reads SGHDN; CDR2 reads FVKESK. This CDR3 has 12 amino acids. The CDR3 loop reads CASSQVYYEQYF. CDR3 coding DNA: TGTGCCAGCAGCCAAGTATACTACGAGCAGTACTTC.